Following are 6 T cell receptor beta chains from one sample sequenced in a study of blood T cell repertoires in COVID-19. Sequenced by immunoSEQ multiplex PCR; TCRdb stores in-frame clones only, minus some. The table has just under 250,000 clones, 75% to 90% seen once; the top ten hold under 5%. Sequences were obtained from PBMCs or T cells enriched from blood (not recorded which). These TCRs come from a woman in her 30s who had recovered from COVID-19.

The chain has TRBV18 and TRBJ1-2; TRBD1 might be the D (5 bases). V was clipped by 5 bases and J by 8 bases, with 21 bases between them. Germline lookup yields CDR1 KGHSH and CDR2 LQKENI. The CDR3 runs to 15 residues. In DNA, the CDR3 is TGTGCCAGCTCATATCAGGGAACAGTTTCAATGGGCTACACCTTC. This sequence encodes CASSYQGTVSMGYTF.

V gene TRBV27 combines with J gene TRBJ2-7; a possible D gene is TRBD1 (6 bases). Trimming removed 5 bases at V and 0 bases at J, with 14 bases between. This CDR3 region has 15 residues. Germline-derived CDR1 and CDR2 are MNHEY and SMNVEV (reference sequence). The CDR3, as DNA: TGTGCCAGCAGTCCCGGACAGAGCTTCTCCTACGAGCAGTACTTC. Translated, it gives CASSPGQSFSYEQYF.

This clone occurred once. V gene TRBV16 combines with J gene TRBJ2-3, with TRBD2 identical over 12 bases. Germline CDR1 reads KGHSY; CDR2 reads FQNENV. This CDR3 has 17 residues. Germline trimming cut 3 bases from V and 0 bases from J; bases unmatched to any gene: 4. CDR3 in DNA: TGTGCCAGCAGCCACGGGACTAGCGGGCTTAGCACAGATACGCAGTATTTT. Translating it yields CASSHGTSGLSTDTQYF.

The genes are TRBV6-2 or TRBV6-3 and TRBJ2-1; 9 positions agree with TRBD2. Looked up from germline, CDR1 is MNHEY and CDR2 is SVGEGT. Unmatched junction bases numbered 10, after V lost 4 bases and J lost 15 bases. The CDR3 is made up of 13 amino acids. The CDR3 spells CASSFDSGSRMFF. The CDR3 nucleotides are TGTGCCAGCAGTTTCGATAGCGGGAGTCGTATGTTCTTC.

This chain connects TRBV25-1 to TRBJ2-5; 7 nucleotides line up with TRBD1. This CDR3 comprises 16 residues. Losses at the gene ends were 3 bases for V and 4 bases for J; bases not matched to a gene: 11. The V gene's germline CDR1 is MGHDK and CDR2 SYGVNS. The chain's CDR3 is CASSESTGWGLETQYF. The CDR3, as DNA: TGTGCCAGCAGTGAGTCGACAGGGTGGGGGTTAGAGACCCAGTACTTC.

This chain joins TRBV11-2 and TRBJ2-3, with a tentative D call TRBD2 (7 bases). The CDR3 contains 16 residues. Trimming took off 1 base at V and 4 bases at J, with 15 bases between the two ends. CDR1 is SGHAT and CDR2 is FQNNGV in the germline V gene. The DNA for the CDR3 is TGTGCCAGCAGCTTAGGCGGGGGCCCCCAGGCAGATACGCAGTATTTT. It translates to CASSLGGGPQADTQYF. The full variable domain, completed using reference TRBV11-2 and TRBJ2-3, is EAGVAQSPRYKIIEKRQSVAFWCNPISGHATLYWYQQILGQGPKLLIQFQNNGVVDDSQLPKDRFSAERLKGVDSTLKIQPAKLEDSAVYLCASSLGGGPQADTQYFGPGTRLTVL.